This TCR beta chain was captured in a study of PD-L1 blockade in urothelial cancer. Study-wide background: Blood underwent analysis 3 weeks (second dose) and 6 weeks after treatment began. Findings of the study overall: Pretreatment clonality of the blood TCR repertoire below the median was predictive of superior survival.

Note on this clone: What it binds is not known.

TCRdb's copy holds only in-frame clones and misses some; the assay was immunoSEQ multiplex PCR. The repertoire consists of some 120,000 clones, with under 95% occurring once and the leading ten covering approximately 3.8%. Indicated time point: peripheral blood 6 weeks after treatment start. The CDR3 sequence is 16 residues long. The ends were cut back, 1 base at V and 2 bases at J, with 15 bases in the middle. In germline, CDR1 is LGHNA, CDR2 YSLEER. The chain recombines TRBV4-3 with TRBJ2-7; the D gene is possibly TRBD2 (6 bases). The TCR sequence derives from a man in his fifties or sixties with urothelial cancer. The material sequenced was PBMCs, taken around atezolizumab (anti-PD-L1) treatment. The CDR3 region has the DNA TGCGCCAGCAGCCAAGTCGGCGGGACCGAACCCTACGAGCAGTACTTC. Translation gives CASSQVGGTEPYEQYF.